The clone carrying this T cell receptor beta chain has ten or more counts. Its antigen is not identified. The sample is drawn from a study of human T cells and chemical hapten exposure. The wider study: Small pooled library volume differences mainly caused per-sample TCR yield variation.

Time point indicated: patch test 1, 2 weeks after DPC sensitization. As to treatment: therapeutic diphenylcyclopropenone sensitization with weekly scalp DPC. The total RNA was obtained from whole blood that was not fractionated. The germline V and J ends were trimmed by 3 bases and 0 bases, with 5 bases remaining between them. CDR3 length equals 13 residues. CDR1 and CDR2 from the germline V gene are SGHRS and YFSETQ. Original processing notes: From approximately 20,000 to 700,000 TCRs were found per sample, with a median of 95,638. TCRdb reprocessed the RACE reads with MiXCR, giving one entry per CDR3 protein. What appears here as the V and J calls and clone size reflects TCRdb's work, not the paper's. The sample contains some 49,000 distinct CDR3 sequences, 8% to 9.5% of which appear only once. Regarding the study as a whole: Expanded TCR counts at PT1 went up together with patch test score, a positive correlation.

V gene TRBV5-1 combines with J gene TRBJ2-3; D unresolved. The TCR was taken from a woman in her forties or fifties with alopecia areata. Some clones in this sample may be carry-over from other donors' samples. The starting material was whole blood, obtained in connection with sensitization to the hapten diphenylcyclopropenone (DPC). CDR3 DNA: TGCGCCAGCAGCTCCGGGAGCACAGATACGCAGTATTTT. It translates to CASSSGSTDTQYF.